This is a list of T cell receptor beta chains from one sample in a study of blood T cell repertoires in COVID-19. The data were produced by immunoSEQ multiplex PCR, yet TCRdb's version contains in-frame clones alone and is incomplete. The table includes approximately 100,000 clones, about nine tenths detected once. The sequenced sample was peripheral blood. These TCRs come from a human donor in a cohort sampled during active COVID-19. The CDR3 runs from the conserved cysteine through the conserved F or W. D genes are given only for firm matches. The size entry is marked missing in some rows and otherwise reads once, few, many or a size class.

cdr3_aa,cdr3_nt,cdr3_length,clone_size,d_call,v_call,j_call
CASSLSSTENTEAFF,TGTGCCAGCAGTTTATCGTCCACAGAGAACACTGAAGCTTTCTTT,15,.,.,TRBV27,TRBJ1-1
CASSTSRLAGGETQYF,TGTGCCAGTAGTACGTCCCGACTAGCAGGTGGAGAGACCCAGTACTTC,16,.,TRBD2,TRBV19,TRBJ2-5
CASSQELARGLRTDTQYF,TGCGCCAGCAGCCAAGAGCTAGCGAGGGGACTTCGCACAGATACGCAGTATTTT,18,.,.,TRBV4-3,TRBJ2-3
CASSLVRGNTGELFF,TGTGCCAGCAGCTTGGTTCGCGGGAACACCGGGGAGCTGTTTTTT,15,.,.,TRBV5-4,TRBJ2-2
CASSLRRIPRDRVPYEQYF,TGTGCCAGCAGTTTACGCCGGATCCCCCGCGACAGGGTACCCTACGAGCAGTACTTC,19,.,TRBD1,TRBV28,TRBJ2-7
CASVNMDRLYTF,TGTGCCAGCGTAAACATGGACAGACTCTACACCTTC,12,.,.,TRBV6-5,TRBJ1-2
CASSLGLPLHF,TGTGCCAGCAGTTTGGGGCTCCCCCTCCACTTT,11,.,.,TRBV12-3/TRBV12-4,TRBJ1-6
CASSLEGVPNQPQHF,TGCGCCAGCAGCTTGGAGGGGGTCCCTAATCAGCCCCAGCATTTT,15,.,.,TRBV5-1,TRBJ1-5
CASSAGTGREQYF,TGTGCCAGCAGCGCCGGGACAGGGCGGGAGCAGTACTTC,13,few,TRBD1,TRBV12-3/TRBV12-4,TRBJ2-7
CASSPLGANVLTF,TGTGCCAGCTCACCCCTCGGGGCCAACGTCCTGACTTTC,13,.,.,TRBV18,TRBJ2-6
CASSGAGAPREKLFF,TGTGCCAGCAGCGGGGCAGGGGCTCCTAGGGAAAAACTGTTTTTT,15,few,.,TRBV5-6,TRBJ1-4
CATSRDRVSPREKLFF,TGTGCCACCAGCAGAGATCGCGTATCCCCGCGGGAAAAACTGTTTTTT,16,.,.,TRBV15,TRBJ1-4
CASSYLTGSHYGYTF,TGTGCCAGCAGTTACCTGACAGGGTCTCACTATGGCTACACCTTC,15,.,TRBD1,TRBV6-6,TRBJ1-2
CASSPWTSYTDTQYF,TGTGCCAGCAGTCCCTGGACTAGCTACACAGATACGCAGTATTTT,15,.,TRBD2,TRBV6-5,TRBJ2-3
CASSFGTEGYTF,TGCGCCAGCAGCTTCGGGACAGAAGGCTACACCTTC,12,.,TRBD1,TRBV5-1,TRBJ1-2
CASSKGAGATDTQYF,TGTGCCAGCAGTAAGGGAGCGGGAGCCACAGATACGCAGTATTTT,15,.,TRBD2,TRBV6-2/TRBV6-3,TRBJ2-3
CASSLPAGERSEQYF,TGTGCCAGCAGCTTACCAGCGGGGGAGAGGAGCGAGCAGTACTTC,15,.,TRBD2,TRBV11-2,TRBJ2-7
CASSPSGRENNEQFF,TGTGCCAGCAGCCCAAGCGGGAGGGAAAACAATGAGCAGTTCTTC,15,.,TRBD2,TRBV4-2,TRBJ2-1
CASSRSGGAYGYTF,TGTGCCAGCAGCCGTTCAGGAGGAGCCTATGGCTACACCTTC,14,.,.,TRBV3-1/TRBV3-2,TRBJ1-2
CASSPGTAYGYTF,TGTGCCAGTAGTCCCGGGACAGCATATGGCTACACCTTC,13,.,TRBD1,TRBV19,TRBJ1-2
CASSPRQGRVNEKLFF,TGTGCCAGCTCACCCCGGCAGGGGAGGGTTAATGAAAAACTGTTTTTT,16,.,.,TRBV18,TRBJ1-4
CASGKGASYNEQFF,TGTGCCAGCGGGAAGGGGGCCTCCTACAATGAGCAGTTCTTC,14,.,TRBD1,TRBV7-9,TRBJ2-1
CATSRDGKLRTSGIGNEQFF,TGTGCCACCAGCAGAGATGGAAAACTTCGGACTAGCGGGATTGGGAATGAGCAGTTCTTC,20,.,TRBD2,TRBV15,TRBJ2-1
CASSSTLAGLYEQYF,TGTGCCAGCAGTTCCACCCTAGCGGGACTCTACGAGCAGTACTTC,15,.,TRBD2,TRBV27,TRBJ2-7
CATSDSPPQRGGYTF,TGTGCCACCAGTGATTCTCCGCCCCAGCGTGGGGGCTACACCTTC,15,.,.,TRBV24-1,TRBJ1-2
CASSVGIAGHTGTGELFF,TGTGCCAGCAGCGTAGGGATAGCGGGCCACACGGGGACCGGGGAGCTGTTTTTT,18,.,TRBD2,TRBV9,TRBJ2-2
CASSQQRTGNWADTQYF,TGTGCCAGCAGCCAGCAAAGGACAGGGAATTGGGCAGATACGCAGTATTTT,17,.,TRBD1,TRBV4-2,TRBJ2-3
CASSENGNIQYF,TGTGCCAGCAGTGAAAACGGGAACATTCAGTACTTC,12,once,.,TRBV2,TRBJ2-4
CASSDETTSQETQYF,TGTGCCAGCAGTGACGAGACTACCAGCCAAGAGACCCAGTACTTC,15,.,.,TRBV2,TRBJ2-5
CASSQKMRERGYTF,TGCGCCAGCAGCCAAAAAATGAGGGAGCGGGGCTACACCTTC,14,once,.,TRBV4-3,TRBJ1-2
CASSPGQTDTQYF,TGTGCCAGCAGCCCAGGACAGACAGATACGCAGTATTTT,13,once,.,TRBV11-2,TRBJ2-3
CASRTGQEKLFF,TGCGCCAGTAGGACAGGCCAAGAAAAACTGTTTTTT,12,.,TRBD1,TRBV10-1,TRBJ1-4
CASSPGVRGPITANTGELFF,TGCGCCAGCAGCCCGGGGGTCAGGGGGCCTATCACCGCGAACACCGGGGAGCTGTTTTTT,20,.,TRBD1,TRBV5-1,TRBJ2-2
CASSLPTPYGYTF,TGTGCCAGCAGCTTGCCGACACCCTATGGCTACACCTTC,13,.,.,TRBV5-6,TRBJ1-2
CATSRVKSTGDYGYTF,TGTGCCACCAGCAGAGTTAAATCAACAGGGGACTATGGCTACACCTTC,16,.,TRBD1,TRBV15,TRBJ1-2
CASSPSGNTDTQYF,TGTGCCAGCAGCCCCAGCGGGAACACAGATACGCAGTATTTT,14,.,TRBD2,TRBV7-2,TRBJ2-3
CASSLGLGVGKLFF,TGTGCCAGCAGCTTAGGCCTCGGGGTTGGTAAACTGTTTTTT,14,few,.,TRBV7-2,TRBJ1-4
CASSTQQGNEQFF,TGCGCCAGCAGCACCCAGCAGGGGAATGAGCAGTTCTTC,13,.,.,TRBV5-1,TRBJ2-1
CAISESAGSTDTQYF,TGTGCCATCAGTGAGTCCGCGGGGAGCACAGATACGCAGTATTTT,15,once,.,TRBV10-3,TRBJ2-3
CASGRFINQPQHF,TGTGCCAGCGGCAGGTTTATCAATCAGCCCCAGCATTTT,13,.,.,TRBV28,TRBJ1-5
CASTTQVEETQYF,TGTGCCAGCACTACTCAGGTGGAAGAGACCCAGTACTTC,13,.,.,TRBV2,TRBJ2-5
CASSRPGGQGYTF,TGTGCCAGCAGCCGCCCGGGGGGCCAAGGCTACACCTTC,13,.,.,TRBV27,TRBJ1-2
CASSVAGANTEAFF,TGTGCCAGCAGCGTAGCAGGGGCGAACACTGAAGCTTTCTTT,14,.,.,TRBV9,TRBJ1-1